These 32 T cell receptor beta chains were all obtained from the same sample, sequenced in a study of spatial heterogeneity in lung cancer. A single record per CDR3 protein comes from TCRdb applying MiXCR to the 5' RACE reads. This table holds tens of thousands of distinct CDR3 sequences, 4% to 6% found once. Time point here: sample taken at primary tumor resection. Unsorted tumor, nontumor lung tissue or cryopreserved PBMC supplied the whole RNA. This material consisted of PBMCs, taken at surgery. Receptors originate from a female donor with early-stage non-small cell lung cancer.

This clonotype was counted only a few times. The CDR3 nucleotides are TGCGCCAGCAGCTTCCGGACAGGGGGCCCCCAAGAGACCCAGTACTTC. Its protein product is CASSFRTGGPQETQYF. The chain is built from TRBV5-1 and TRBJ2-5; 11 nucleotides agree with TRBD1. The CDR3 has 16 amino acids. Losses at the gene ends were 2 bases for V and 1 base for J; bases not matched to a gene: 4. The germline CDR1 and CDR2 sequences are SGHRS and YFSETQ.

This clonotype was detected ten times or more. This rearrangement joins TRBV7-9 to TRBJ2-5; 15 bases line up with TRBD2. Germline values: CDR1 SEHNR, CDR2 FQNEAQ (reference sequence). This CDR3 has 22 amino acids. V dropped 4 bases and J dropped 2; count of bases not matched to a gene: 20. CDR3 amino acids: CASSSWTGRRTSGRAGQETQYF. CDR3 coding DNA: TGTGCCAGCAGCTCATGGACAGGGCGACGGACTAGCGGGAGGGCCGGGCAAGAGACCCAGTACTTC.

The V gene is TRBV7-9, the J gene TRBJ2-5, with D tentatively TRBD2 (6 bases). The CDR3 runs 13 residues. Germline values: CDR1 SEHNR, CDR2 FQNEAQ (reference sequence). Written as DNA, the CDR3 is TGTGCTAGAGGGGTAGCGGCTGGTGGGACCCAGTACTTC. Translation: CARGVAAGGTQYF.

This chain connects TRBV19 to TRBJ1-4; TRBD1 matches at 10 bases. Germline CDR1 and CDR2: LNHDA and SQIVND (reference sequence). The J segment lost 8 bases and the V segment lost 6 bases, leaving 12 bases of the junction unmatched. There are 16 residues in the CDR3. This chain's CDR3 is CASRLNTGTGDEKLFF. The CDR3 DNA sequence: TGTGCCAGTAGACTTAACACCGGGACAGGGGACGAAAAACTGTTTTTT. The entire variable domain, with the rest obtained from reference TRBV19 and TRBJ1-4, is as follows: DGGITQSPKYLFRKEGQNVTLSCEQNLNHDAMYWYRQDPGQGLRLIYYSQIVNDFQKGDIAEGYSVSREKKESFPLTVTSAQKNPTAFYLCASRLNTGTGDEKLFFGSGTQLSVL.

This clonotype was recorded at least ten times. V usage is TRBV21-1 and J usage is TRBJ2-1; the D call TRBD1 from the table was never checked on the DNA. TRBV21-1 is a recognized pseudogene. The CDR3 loop spans 17 amino acids. CDR3 region: CASSHSPGASIPNEQFF. CDR3 nucleotides: TGTGCCAGCAGCCATTCGCCTGGCGCGAGTATTCCCAATGAGCAGTTCTTC.

This clonotype was observed many times. V gene TRBV20-1 combines with J gene TRBJ1-2; D is possibly TRBD1 (5 bases). V lost 1 base and J 6 bases, leaving 12 bases between the germline ends. Germline V lookup: CDR1 DFQATT, CDR2 SNEGSKA (reference sequence). The CDR3 contains 13 residues. CDR3 DNA sequence: TGCAGTGCTAGAGGGAGGGGAGAGGATGGCTACACCTTC. Translation: CSARGRGEDGYTF.

The V and J genes are TRBV20-1 and TRBJ2-1, with unresolved D. Trimming took off 3 bases at V and 4 bases at J, with 16 bases between the two ends. The CDR3 covers 15 residues. The germline V gene has CDR1 DFQATT and CDR2 SNEGSKA (reference sequence). CDR3 sequence (DNA): TGCAGTGCTAGCCAAGGTAGCCAATATTACAATGAGCAGTTCTTC. Translation: CSASQGSQYYNEQFF.

This rearrangement joins TRBV29-1 to TRBJ2-1, with D possibly TRBD1 on 7 matching bases. The CDR3 extends over 17 amino acids. V was clipped by 6 bases and J by 0 bases, with 21 bases between them. Germline loops: CDR1 SQVTM, CDR2 ANQGSEA. CDR3 coding DNA: TGCAGCGTCCTTTCCATCCAGGGGGAGGACTCCTACAATGAGCAGTTCTTC. It codes for CSVLSIQGEDSYNEQFF.

The sample holds many counts of this clonotype. The chain couples TRBV7-2 to TRBJ1-3; no clear D gene. The germline V gene has CDR1 SGHTA and CDR2 FQGNSA. The V and J ends lost 3 bases and 4 bases respectively, with 13 bases between them. The CDR3 is made up of 15 amino acids. The CDR3 region has the DNA TGTGCCAGCAGCTTCTGGTATGGGGTCGGAAACACCATATATTTT. Its translation: CASSFWYGVGNTIYF.

This clonotype has a count of ten or more. The chain joins TRBV25-1 to TRBJ2-7; D is perhaps TRBD1 (6 bases). With 4 bases removed from V and 3 bases from J, the gap between germline ends came to 16 bases. Germline values: CDR1 MGHDK, CDR2 SYGVNS. This CDR3 has 15 amino acids. This chain's CDR3 is CASSVHREGGYEQYF. In DNA form, the CDR3 reads TGTGCCAGCAGTGTCCACAGGGAAGGCGGCTACGAGCAGTACTTC.

The table lists this clonotype with many counts. Because the CDR3's place on the DNA is in doubt, the DNA is left out and the CDR3 is given as listed by TCRdb. The rearrangement uses TRBV7-2 and TRBJ2-2; no check of the table's D call, TRBD2, against the DNA was made. The CDR3 numbers 14 amino acids, ends counted. The germline gives CDR1 SGHTA, CDR2 FQGNSA. CDR3 in amino acids: CASSSVPVPGELFF.

There are many counts of this clonotype. The chain recombines TRBV28 with TRBJ2-1; 7 bases are a match to TRBD2. The CDR3 is made up of 17 amino acids. Unmatched junction bases numbered 15, after V lost 4 bases and J lost 6 bases. Germline CDR1 is MDHEN and CDR2 is SYDVKM. The CDR3: CASSSSLADRPSNEQFF. CDR3 bases: TGTGCCAGCAGTTCATCCCTAGCGGACCGACCCTCCAATGAGCAGTTCTTC.

This clonotype showed up many times. This chain joins TRBV13 and TRBJ1-2, with a weak D call TRBD1 (6 bases). The germline V gene encodes CDR1 PRHDT and CDR2 FYEKMQ (reference sequence). V was shortened by 8 bases and J by 4 bases, with 14 bases between the two germline ends. CDR3 size: 13 residues. The CDR3 loop reads CASSRGSSYGYTF. In nucleotides, the CDR3 is TGTGCCAGCTCAAGGGGGTCCTCCTATGGCTACACCTTC.

This clonotype has at least ten counts. The chain is built from TRBV20-1 and TRBJ2-3, with 9 bases aligning to TRBD1. The CDR3 extends over 15 amino acids. Trimming took 4 bases from V and 2 from J; bases not matched to a gene: 7. Germline CDR1 is DFQATT and CDR2 is SNEGSKA (reference sequence). This CDR3 reads CSAKNRGLYTDTQYF. The CDR3 DNA reads as TGCAGTGCTAAGAACAGGGGGCTTTACACAGATACGCAGTATTTT.

This clonotype has a count of ten or more. The chain links TRBV5-1 to TRBJ1-2, with 8 bases lining up with TRBD1. The CDR3 is made up of 14 amino acids. Germline V gene lookup returns CDR1 SGHRS and CDR2 YFSETQ. V lost 0 bases, J lost 7 bases, and 5 bases stayed unmatched. The DNA of the CDR3 is TGCGCCAGCAGCTTGGCTCAGGGGGCTTCTGGCTACACCTTC. Protein sequence: CASSLAQGASGYTF.

This clonotype was seen ten or more times. The chain employs TRBV4-3 and TRBJ2-2, with D perhaps matching TRBD2 (6 bases). The CDR3 has 16 amino acids. V dropped 0 bases and J dropped 6 bases, with 14 bases sitting between them. Germline V gene lookup returns CDR1 LGHNA and CDR2 YSLEER. The CDR3 protein is CASSQEVGSRAGELFF. CDR3 bases: TGCGCCAGCAGCCAAGAGGTCGGGAGTCGGGCCGGGGAGCTGTTTTTT.

There are many counts of this clonotype. This sequence joins TRBV5-1 and TRBJ2-3; D perhaps matches TRBD2 (6 bases). The CDR3 has 16 amino acids. V lost 2 bases and J 2 bases, leaving 15 bases between the germline ends. CDR1 is SGHRS, CDR2 YFSETQ, per germline. The chain's CDR3 is CASSFTIWGDTDTQYF. CDR3 bases: TGCGCCAGCAGCTTTACTATATGGGGGGACACAGATACGCAGTATTTT.

There are many counts of this clonotype. The CDR3 region has the DNA TGTGCCAGCAGCTTAGTTTATCGGGGCCGCTCTGGAAACACCATATATTTT. This gives the protein CASSLVYRGRSGNTIYF. The V gene is TRBV11-2, the J gene TRBJ1-3, with D possibly matching TRBD1 (5 bases). CDR1 and CDR2 from the germline V gene are SGHAT and FQNNGV. V was pared by 1 base and J by 0 bases, with 13 bases between. The CDR3 totals 17 residues.

This clonotype was seen ten or more times. The rearrangement uses TRBV5-1 and TRBJ2-3; TRBD1 matches 9 bases. Germline CDR1 reads SGHRS; CDR2 reads YFSETQ. This CDR3 is 15 amino acids long. V was pared by 4 bases and J by 6 bases, with 9 bases of the junction left unmatched. This CDR3 is CASSLTGQGTDTQYF. CDR3 nucleotide sequence: TGCGCCAGCAGCCTAACGGGACAGGGAACGGATACGCAGTATTTT.

There are many counts of this clonotype. The CDR3 here is CASSPLTSGRGTDTQYF. CDR3 DNA sequence: TGTGCCAGCAGTCCCTTGACTAGCGGGAGGGGAACAGATACGCAGTATTTT. The chain is built from TRBV27 and TRBJ2-3; 14 bases line up with TRBD2. V shed 5 bases and J 3 bases; nucleotides not matched to a gene: 7. Germline V gives CDR1 MNHEY, CDR2 SMNVEV (reference sequence). This CDR3 is built from 17 residues.

In this sample, this clonotype turned up many times. The chain carries TRBV9 and TRBJ2-1, with unresolved D. V dropped 0 bases and J dropped 2 bases, with 9 bases sitting between them. Germline CDR1 and CDR2: SGDLS and YYNGEE. This CDR3 is built from 15 residues. The CDR3 loop is CASSVGVTAYNEQFF. CDR3 bases: TGTGCCAGCAGCGTAGGTGTTACCGCCTACAATGAGCAGTTCTTC. The whole variable domain, filled in from reference TRBV9 and TRBJ2-1, reads DSGVTQTPKHLITATGQRVTLRCSPRSGDLSVYWYQQSLDQGLQFLIQYYNGEERAKGNILERFSAQQFPDLHSELNLSSLELGDSALYFCASSVGVTAYNEQFFGPGTRLTVL.

This clonotype is judged medium-sized. V gene TRBV18 combines with J gene TRBJ2-3; D could derive from TRBD1 or TRBD2 (5 bases each). The germline CDR1 and CDR2 sequences are KGHSH and LQKENI. Trimming removed 6 bases at V and 5 bases at J, with 12 bases between. The CDR3 runs 13 residues. CDR3 sequence: CASSGTARDTQYF. CDR3 DNA: TGTGCCAGCTCGGGGACGGCGAGAGATACGCAGTATTTT.

Notes on this clonotype: This may stem from a read error, because a much larger clone lies one nucleotide away. J is TRBJ2-5 and V is TRBV5-1; the match to TRBD2 covers 7 bases. Unmatched junction bases numbered 8, after V lost 3 bases and J lost 6 bases. Germline CDR1 reads SGHRS; CDR2 reads YFSETQ. This CDR3 comprises 14 residues. The CDR3 sequence: CASSWGGPQKTQYF. In nucleotides, the CDR3 is TGCGCCAGCAGCTGGGGAGGGCCACAGAAGACCCAGTACTTC.

The sample holds many counts of this clonotype. V gene TRBV28 combines with J gene TRBJ2-5; 7 bases agree with TRBD1. V was pared by 6 bases and J by 0 bases, with 7 bases of the junction left unmatched. This CDR3 spans 15 amino acids. Germline CDR1 is MDHEN and CDR2 is SYDVKM. CDR3 amino acids: CASRPGQAYQETQYF. The CDR3 region has the DNA TGTGCCAGCAGGCCCGGACAGGCGTACCAAGAGACCCAGTACTTC.

This clonotype was seen ten or more times. The chain couples TRBV4-3 to TRBJ2-3, with unresolved D. Trimming pared 1 base from V and 7 bases from J, leaving 9 bases between. This CDR3 is built from 13 residues. Looked up from germline, CDR1 is LGHNA and CDR2 is YSLEER. The DNA for the CDR3 is TGCGCCAGCAGCCAAGCAGTCGCGCATACGCAGTATTTT. Its translation: CASSQAVAHTQYF.

This clonotype was found a few times. In DNA, the CDR3 is TGTGCCAGCAGTCCCCGACCCCCCTACGAGCAGTACTTC. Amino acid sequence: CASSPRPPYEQYF. The chain links TRBV6-5 to TRBJ2-7; D is undetermined. Looked up from germline, CDR1 is MNHEY and CDR2 is SVGAGI. Between the trimmed V and J ends, which lost 5 bases and 2 bases, there was a span of 10 bases. CDR3 length: 13 amino acids.

With regard to this clonotype: The conserved phenylalanine or tryptophan normally closing the CDR3 is absent here, so this likely arose from a read error. The chain combines TRBV28 with TRBJ2-7; no clear D. Germline V gives CDR1 MDHEN, CDR2 SYDVKM. The CDR3 has 15 amino acids. CDR3 protein: CASSLVTQWASEQYL. CDR3 in DNA: TGTGCAAGCAGTTTAGTAACTCAATGGGCCTCCGAGCAGTACCTC.

The chain joins TRBV7-3 to TRBJ2-2, with D maybe TRBD2 (5 bases). Deletions cut 2 bases from V and 4 bases from J, with 11 bases between. This CDR3 has 15 residues. Germline CDR1 and CDR2: SGHTA and FQGTGA. The CDR3 DNA reads TGTGCCAGCAGCTTACTGGCGGGTACCACCGGGGAGCTGTTTTTT. Residues: CASSLLAGTTGELFF. The full variable domain, in which reference TRBV7-3 and TRBJ2-2 provide the parts outside the CDR3, is GAGVSQTPSNKVTEKGKYVELRCDPISGHTALYWYRQSLGQGPEFLIYFQGTGAADDSGLPNDRFFAVRPEGSVSTLKIQRTERGDSAVYLCASSLLAGTTGELFFGEGSRLTVL.

This clonotype was picked up a small number of times. The V gene is TRBV5-1, the J gene TRBJ2-7; 8 bases agree with TRBD1. CDR3 length equals 13 residues. After removal of 4 bases from V and 4 bases from J, the junction contained 4 bases not matched to a gene. The germline V gene encodes CDR1 SGHRS and CDR2 YFSETQ. CDR3 amino acids: CASSVQGEYEQYF. The CDR3 nucleotides read TGCGCCAGCAGCGTACAGGGGGAGTACGAGCAGTACTTC.

In its sample, this clonotype was seen many times. The rearrangement links TRBV11-2 to TRBJ2-5, with a tentative D call TRBD2 (6 bases). Per the germline V gene, CDR1 is SGHAT and CDR2 is FQNNGV. Trimming cost V 3 bases and J 4 bases, with 12 bases left between them. The CDR3 contains 14 residues. As DNA, the CDR3 is TGTGCCAGCAGCTTCGGAGGGCCAAGAGAGACCCAGTACTTC. It specifies CASSFGGPRETQYF.

Ten or more counts support this clonotype. V usage is TRBV2 and J usage is TRBJ1-1, with D possibly TRBD1 on 6 matching bases. Germline V gene data show CDR1 as SNHLY and CDR2 as FYNNEI. The CDR3 has 15 amino acids. The ends were cut back, 1 base at V and 4 bases at J, with 13 bases in the middle. For the CDR3, the DNA is TGTGCCAGCAGTGAAGTAGTGGGGGCGAGCACTGAAGCTTTCTTT. It yields the protein CASSEVVGASTEAFF.

This clonotype has a count of ten or more. The chain combines TRBV7-2 with TRBJ2-5, with 8 nucleotides matching TRBD2. The CDR3 contains 16 residues. In germline, CDR1 is SGHTA, CDR2 FQGNSA. Losses at the gene ends were 1 base for V and 2 bases for J; bases not matched to a gene: 6. The CDR3 region is CASSLVAAGEQETQYF. As DNA, the CDR3 is TGTGCCAGCAGCTTAGTAGCAGCGGGGGAACAAGAGACCCAGTACTTC.